This T cell receptor beta chain was found in a study of response to subunit inactivated influenza vaccine. Study-level findings and limits: Every seasonal influenza vaccination brings in few new T cells, the authors suggested.

As for this clonotype: As yet, its antigen is unknown.

TCRdb called the RT-PCR reads again in MiXCR, with one record for every CDR3 protein. The data show 500,000 to 750,000 distinct CDR3 sequences, 12% to 15% seen once. The receptor comes from a man over 45 who received an inactivated influenza vaccine. The specimen was PBMCs from blood, collected 12 days after vaccination.

This chain's CDR3 is CASSGGTQYF. The DNA of the CDR3 is TGTGCCAGCAGCGGGGGGACCCAGTACTTC. V and J are TRBV7-2 and TRBJ2-5, with D perhaps TRBD1 or TRBD2 (5 bases each). Germline V gene sequence: CDR1 SGHTA, CDR2 FQGNSA. The CDR3 extends over 10 amino acids. The germline V and J ends were trimmed by 5 bases and 7 bases, with 5 bases remaining between them.